This T cell receptor beta chain was recovered during a study of glioma-infiltrating T cells after dendritic cell vaccination. The germline V and J ends were trimmed by 1 base and 4 bases, with 11 bases remaining between them. CDR1 and CDR2 from the germline V gene are KGHSH and LQKENI. The CDR3 covers 15 residues. The method was immunoSEQ multiplex PCR; TCRdb's version includes in-frame clones alone and lacks a portion of them. The sample lists 70,000 to 95,000 clones; roughly 91% were seen once. Noted time point: after dendritic cell vaccination, including at tumor progression/relapse. This sequence originates from a human donor with glioblastoma. Material: blood, obtained after dendritic cell vaccination. The chain employs TRBV18 and TRBJ1-5, with D maybe TRBD1 (6 bases). The CDR3 nucleotides read TGTGCCAGCTCACCACAGGGAGGGGGTAATCAGCCCCAGCATTTT. Its translation is CASSPQGGGNQPQHF.